The subject of this entry is one TCR beta chain. Its antigen is not identified. The CDR3 consists of 19 residues. Trimming cost V 2 bases and J 3 bases; bases outside gene matches: 15. CDR1 SEHNR and CDR2 FQNEAQ come from the germline V gene (reference sequence). This record comes from a study of shared clonotypes between healthy human individuals. Over several immunoSEQ plates, each subset's genomic DNA was distributed in even portions. Sequencing used immunoSEQ multiplex PCR; TCRdb keeps in-frame clones, though not all of them. Seen here are some 2.1 million clones, roughly 95% observed once, and the top ten hold roughly 0.13%. Regarding the study as a whole: Sharing across several donors was seen in around 5.1% of naive CD4 clonotypes.

Sequencing was performed on naive CD4+ T cells sorted from blood. Subset indicated: CD45RA+ positively selected. The chain uses TRBV7-9 and TRBJ2-3; 9 bases are shared with TRBD1. This clonotype originated in a young man in good health. The CDR3 region is CASSLIRTGVIPRTDTQYF. In DNA, the CDR3 is TGTGCCAGCAGCTTAATTCGGACAGGGGTAATACCTAGGACAGATACGCAGTATTTT.